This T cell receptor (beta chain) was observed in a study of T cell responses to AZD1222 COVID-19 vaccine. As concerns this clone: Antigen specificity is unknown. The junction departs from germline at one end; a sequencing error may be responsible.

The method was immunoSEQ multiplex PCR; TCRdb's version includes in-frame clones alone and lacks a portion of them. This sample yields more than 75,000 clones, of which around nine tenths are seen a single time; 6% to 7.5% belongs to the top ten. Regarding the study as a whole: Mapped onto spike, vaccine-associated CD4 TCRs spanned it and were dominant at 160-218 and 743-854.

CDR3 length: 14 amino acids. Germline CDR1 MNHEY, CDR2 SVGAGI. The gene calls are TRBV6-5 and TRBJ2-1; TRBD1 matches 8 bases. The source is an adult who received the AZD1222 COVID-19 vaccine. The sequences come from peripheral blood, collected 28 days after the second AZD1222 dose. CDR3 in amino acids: CASKPGQGYNVQFF. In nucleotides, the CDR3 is TGTGCCAGCAAGCCCGGACAGGGCTACAATGTGCAGTTCTTC.